The 17 T cell receptor beta chains reported below all come from one sample, sequenced in a study of blood T cell repertoires in COVID-19. Libraries were prepared by immunoSEQ multiplex PCR; TCRdb keeps only in-frame clonotypes and omits some of them. The sample holds approximately 60,000 clones, under 85% seen once. Sequencing input: peripheral blood. Receptors originate from a man between 60 and 70 years old with acute or convalescent COVID-19.

In its sample, this clone was seen a few times. V and J are TRBV18 and TRBJ1-4; D is perhaps TRBD1 (5 bases). The CDR3 is 14 residues long. Germline V gives CDR1 KGHSH, CDR2 LQKENI. V was cut by 5 bases and J by 6 bases, with 13 bases left in between. The DNA of the CDR3 is TGTGCCAGCTCAGATCAGGGTCTATATGAAAAACTGTTTTTT. As protein: CASSDQGLYEKLFF.

Concerning this clone itself: The sample holds other DNA sequences that translate to the same CDR3. This chain links TRBV6-6 with TRBJ1-2; tentatively, D is TRBD1 (6 bases). Per germline, CDR1 MNHNY and CDR2 SVGAGI (reference sequence). Trimming shortened V by 4 bases and J by 4 bases, and 10 bases separated the two germline ends. CDR3 length: 13 residues. The CDR3 sequence is CASSSDRPYGYTF. CDR3 DNA: TGTGCCAGCAGTTCTGACAGGCCCTATGGCTACACCTTC.

The chain uses TRBV11-2 and TRBJ1-1, with D unresolved. The CDR3 runs 17 residues. The ends were cut back, 4 bases at V and 0 bases at J, with 18 bases in the middle. Germline CDR1 reads SGHAT; CDR2 reads FQNNGV. CDR3 protein: CASSSLRGPSMNTEAFF. As DNA, the CDR3 is TGTGCCAGCAGCTCCCTGCGTGGGCCTTCCATGAACACTGAAGCTTTCTTT.

This clone was picked up one time. V usage is TRBV14 and J usage is TRBJ1-3; D call uncertain. Trimming took 4 bases from V and 0 from J, leaving 13 bases between them. Germline CDR1 reads SGHDN; CDR2 reads FVKESK. The CDR3 length is 16 residues. This chain's CDR3 is CASSLLTSNSGNTIYF. In nucleotides, the CDR3 is TGTGCCAGCAGCCTTCTGACAAGCAACTCTGGAAACACCATATATTTT. Supplemented by reference TRBV14 and TRBJ1-3, the full variable domain reads EAGVTQFPSHSVIEKGQTVTLRCDPISGHDNLYWYRRVMGKEIKFLLHFVKESKQDESGMPNNRFLAERTGGTYSTLKVQPAELEDSGVYFCASSLLTSNSGNTIYFGEGSWLTVV.

The V and J genes are TRBV9 and TRBJ1-5; tentative D call: TRBD1 (5 bases). V was cut by 1 base and J by 2 bases, with 16 bases left in between. CDR1 and CDR2 from the germline V gene are SGDLS and YYNGEE. This CDR3 is 17 amino acids long. The CDR3 spells CASSVRRVPGRNQPQHF. In nucleotides, the CDR3 is TGTGCCAGCAGCGTAAGGAGGGTACCGGGGCGCAATCAGCCCCAGCATTTT.

The chain has TRBV7-8 and TRBJ1-5; D perhaps matches TRBD1 (5 bases). CDR1 and CDR2 (germline): SGHVS, FQNEAQ. V was clipped by 4 bases and J by 3 bases, with 13 bases between them. The CDR3 spans 15 residues. CDR3 in DNA: TGTGCCAGCAGCTCAGGGATCGGTATCAATCAGCCCCAGCATTTT. As protein: CASSSGIGINQPQHF.

This clone was recorded once. The V gene is TRBV5-4, the J gene TRBJ1-2; 8 bases map to TRBD1. J lost 3 bases, V lost 0 bases, and 4 bases had no gene match. Germline-derived CDR1 and CDR2 are SGHNT and YYREEE (reference sequence). CDR3 length: 15 residues. CDR3 coding DNA: TGTGCCAGCAGCTTGGTAGGGGGACAGGACTATGGCTACACCTTC. Its protein is CASSLVGGQDYGYTF. Using reference TRBV5-4 and TRBJ1-2 for the parts outside the CDR3, the full variable domain is ETGVTQSPTHLIKTRGQQVTLRCSSQSGHNTVSWYQQALGQGPQFIFQYYREEENGRGNFPPRFSGLQFPNYSSELNVNALELDDSALYLCASSLVGGQDYGYTFGSGTRLTVV.

This chain uses TRBV7-2 with TRBJ1-6; D ambiguous. The CDR3 is made up of 14 amino acids. V dropped 6 bases and J dropped 10 bases, with 16 bases sitting between them. Germline assignment: CDR1 SGHTA and CDR2 FQGNSA. CDR3 protein: CASSYVHDGSPLHF. DNA of the CDR3: TGTGCCAGCAGTTACGTCCACGACGGGTCACCCCTCCACTTT.

The chain's CDR3 is CASSQWGTGEGEQYF. The CDR3 DNA reads as TGTGCCAGCAGCCAATGGGGGACAGGGGAGGGCGAGCAGTACTTC. The V gene is TRBV14, the J gene TRBJ2-7; 10 bases align to TRBD1. Losses at the gene ends were 2 bases for V and 6 bases for J; bases not matched to a gene: 7. The CDR3 has 15 residues. Germline values: CDR1 SGHDN, CDR2 FVKESK.

In this sample, this clone turned up a few times. This chain uses TRBV11-3 with TRBJ2-1; no firm D call. This CDR3 is built from 13 residues. Germline CDR1 reads SGHNT; CDR2 reads YENEEA. Trimming shortened V by 1 base and J by 2 bases, and 3 bases separated the two germline ends. CDR3 amino acids: CASSLGPYNEQFF. The CDR3, as DNA: TGTGCCAGCAGCTTAGGGCCCTACAATGAGCAGTTCTTC.

CDR3 residues: CASSWTGDYNEQFF. Written as DNA, the CDR3 is TGTGCCAGCAGCTGGACAGGGGACTACAATGAGCAGTTCTTC. The V gene is TRBV11-3, the J gene TRBJ2-1; 9 nucleotides match TRBD1. CDR1 SGHNT and CDR2 YENEEA come from the germline V gene. This CDR3 region has 14 residues. The ends lost 4 bases at V and 3 bases at J; junction bases unmatched: 1.

Details on this clone: At one end, the junction sequence differs from germline, possibly due to a read error. The chain couples TRBV29-1 to TRBJ1-1, with 9 bases matching TRBD1. The CDR3 extends over 13 amino acids. Per the germline V gene, CDR1 is SQVTM and CDR2 is ANQGSEA. The CDR3 nucleotides are TGCAGCGTGGAGGGCGCGGGGGACAGGGCCTTCAAATTT. Amino acids: CSVEGAGDRAFKF.

The genes are TRBV5-4 and TRBJ1-2, with a possible D match to TRBD1 (5 bases). Trimming stripped 3 bases from V and 4 bases from J, with 7 bases between. Germline V gene sequence: CDR1 SGHNT, CDR2 YYREEE (reference sequence). CDR3 size: 12 residues. The CDR3 sequence: CASSWDFYGYTF. The CDR3 nucleotides read TGTGCCAGCAGCTGGGACTTCTATGGCTACACCTTC.

V is TRBV19 and J is TRBJ2-2, with TRBD1 identical over 8 bases. Germline V CDR1 and CDR2: LNHDA, SQIVND (reference sequence). CDR3 length: 19 residues. V gave up 3 bases and J gave up 1 base; unmatched junction bases: 13. CDR3 region: CASSIHGTGAIVNTGELFF. The DNA of the CDR3 is TGTGCCAGTAGTATCCACGGGACAGGAGCCATTGTGAACACCGGGGAGCTGTTTTTT.

The V gene is TRBV5-1, the J gene TRBJ2-4, with D tentatively TRBD2 (5 bases). V was clipped by 6 bases and J by 5 bases, with 15 bases between them. The CDR3 loop spans 14 amino acids. The germline V gene has CDR1 SGHRS and CDR2 YFSETQ. CDR3 in DNA: TGCGCCAGCACCCCGGGATCCTCCGAAAACATTCAGTACTTC. This codes for CASTPGSSENIQYF.

The chain carries TRBV19 and TRBJ1-4, with D unclear. This CDR3 region has 12 residues. From germline, CDR1 is LNHDA and CDR2 SQIVND (reference sequence). Trimming took off 8 bases at V and 5 bases at J, with 9 bases between the two ends. CDR3 protein: CASGDYNEKLFF. The CDR3 coding sequence is TGTGCCAGTGGAGATTACAATGAAAAACTGTTTTTT.

CDR3 loop: CASSGGTGEGYTF. DNA for the CDR3: TGTGCCAGCAGTGGTGGGACAGGGGAAGGCTACACCTTC. The chain has TRBV2 and TRBJ1-2; 10 nucleotides line up with TRBD1. V lost 4 bases, J lost 8 bases, and 4 bases stayed unmatched. CDR3 length: 13 residues. The V gene's germline CDR1 is SNHLY and CDR2 FYNNEI.